These 19 T cell receptor beta chains were sequenced from one sample in a study of OX40 agonist ivuxolimab in advanced cancers. Here immunoSEQ multiplex PCR was the method, and the copy in TCRdb shows in-frame clones only, minus some. This sample yields some 96,000 clones, of which 89% are seen a single time; about 0.15% belongs to the top ten. The sample here was CD4+ or CD8+ T cells sorted from blood, taken in a trial of the OX40 agonist ivuxolimab. These receptors all stem from an adult with an advanced solid tumor such as melanoma, head and neck, liver or kidney cancer.

This clone was counted a single time. The chain joins TRBV2 to TRBJ2-5; D is ambiguous. CDR3 length: 14 amino acids. V was cut by 6 bases and J by 2 bases, with 13 bases left in between. Germline assignment: CDR1 SNHLY and CDR2 FYNNEI. CDR3 residues: CASSVIGLQETQYF. CDR3 sequence (DNA): TGTGCCAGCAGCGTAATAGGGCTGCAAGAGACCCAGTACTTC.

This clone has only one observation. The V gene is TRBV7-9, the J gene TRBJ2-2; 13 bases match TRBD2. The CDR3 totals 19 residues. The germline V gene encodes CDR1 SEHNR and CDR2 FQNEAQ (reference sequence). Trimming at V came to 5 bases and at J to 2 bases, leaving 11 bases not matched to a gene. The CDR3: CASSIPGTSGTTNTGELFF. The CDR3 region has the DNA TGTGCCAGCAGCATCCCCGGGACTAGCGGGACGACTAACACCGGGGAGCTGTTTTTT.

The rearrangement links TRBV9 to TRBJ1-3; no clear D. The CDR3 has 15 residues. CDR1 and CDR2 (germline): SGDLS, YYNGEE. V was cut by 0 bases and J by 4 bases, with 11 bases left in between. The CDR3 DNA reads TGTGCCAGCAGCGTAGAGGGTCTGGACGGAAACACCATATATTTT. It yields the protein CASSVEGLDGNTIYF.

V gene TRBV18 combines with J gene TRBJ2-7; tentative D call: TRBD1 (5 bases). Trimming stripped 4 bases from V and 3 bases from J, with 22 bases between. In germline, CDR1 is KGHSH, CDR2 LQKENI. The CDR3 extends over 17 amino acids. The CDR3: CASSRQTIKSLDYEQYF. As DNA, the CDR3 is TGTGCCAGCTCACGACAGACCATCAAAAGCCTAGACTACGAGCAGTACTTC.

The rearrangement links TRBV5-1 to TRBJ2-7, with 14 bases matching TRBD2. V gave up 6 bases and J gave up 3 bases; unmatched junction bases: 8. From germline, CDR1 is SGHRS and CDR2 YFSETQ. The CDR3 runs to 16 residues. CDR3 sequence (DNA): TGCGCCAGCACCCTGGGACTAGCGGGAGTAATCTACGAGCAGTACTTC. Translation gives CASTLGLAGVIYEQYF.

This chain connects TRBV5-4 to TRBJ2-7, with D perhaps matching TRBD1 (5 bases). Germline values: CDR1 SGHNT, CDR2 YYREEE (reference sequence). The CDR3 extends over 14 amino acids. V was pared by 4 bases and J by 5 bases, with 16 bases between. The CDR3, as DNA: TGTGCCAGCAGCGGAAAGGGGTATTCCAACGAGCAGTACTTC. It is translated as CASSGKGYSNEQYF.

This clone occurred once. The V gene is TRBV5-1, the J gene TRBJ2-2; D is unresolved. Germline V CDR1 and CDR2: SGHRS, YFSETQ. The CDR3 totals 14 residues. The V and J ends lost 2 bases and 1 base respectively, with 6 bases between them. The CDR3 bases are TGCGCCAGCAGCTTAGCAGGGAACACCGGGGAGCTGTTTTTT. Protein sequence: CASSLAGNTGELFF.

This rearrangement joins TRBV21-1 to TRBJ1-2. TRBV21-1 is marked as a pseudogene. This CDR3 spans 14 amino acids. The CDR3 coding sequence is TGTGCCAGCAGCAAAGGAGGGAGTAGGACTGGCTACACCTTC. This encodes CASSKGGSRTGYTF.

The chain is built from TRBV5-5 and TRBJ1-4; no firm D call. CDR3 length: 12 residues. Trimming took 0 bases from V and 5 from J, leaving 2 bases between them. From germline, CDR1 is SGHKS and CDR2 YYEKEE (reference sequence). DNA for the CDR3: TGTGCCAGCAGCTTGGACAATGAAAAACTGTTTTTT. Its protein product is CASSLDNEKLFF.

This clone was found a few times. The chain is built from TRBV28 and TRBJ1-1; no firm D call. Per germline, CDR1 MDHEN and CDR2 SYDVKM. The CDR3 totals 12 residues. V lost 7 bases, J lost 2 bases, and 8 bases lay in between. This CDR3 is CASKSINTEAFF. The CDR3 DNA sequence: TGTGCCAGCAAGTCCATAAACACTGAAGCTTTCTTT.

This chain joins TRBV7-9 and TRBJ2-2, with TRBD1 matching over 7 bases. J lost 7 bases, V lost 5 bases, and 10 bases had no gene match. The germline gives CDR1 SEHNR, CDR2 FQNEAQ (reference sequence). This CDR3 has 15 residues. The DNA for the CDR3 is TGTGCCAGCAGCCCGGGGACAGCTATCCACGGGGAGCTGTTTTTT. This translates into CASSPGTAIHGELFF.

The V gene is TRBV5-1, the J gene TRBJ1-1; TRBD1 matches 8 bases. CDR3 length: 15 amino acids. Trimming took 6 bases from V and 4 from J; bases not matched to a gene: 11. Germline assignment: CDR1 SGHRS and CDR2 YFSETQ. CDR3 region: CASTLDPGGSTEAFF. The CDR3, as DNA: TGCGCCAGCACCCTGGATCCAGGGGGCTCCACTGAAGCTTTCTTT.

The genes are TRBV19 and TRBJ1-1; D gene unclear. Trimming left V 10 bases short and J 6 bases short, with 21 bases between. Germline V gene lookup returns CDR1 LNHDA and CDR2 SQIVND (reference sequence). The length of the CDR3 is 14 residues. The CDR3: CATYPGPTPAEAFF. In nucleotides, the CDR3 is TGTGCCACTTACCCCGGGCCGACTCCAGCTGAAGCTTTCTTT.

CDR3 amino acids: CASSVGGGNTGELFF. The CDR3 nucleotides are TGTGCCAGCAGCGTAGGCGGGGGGAACACCGGGGAGCTGTTTTTT. The chain employs TRBV9 and TRBJ2-2; 7 bases agree with TRBD2. This CDR3 has 15 residues. J gave up 1 base and V 0 bases, and 0 bases lay outside the gene matches. CDR1 is SGDLS, CDR2 YYNGEE, per germline.

This clone was seen a handful of times. The J gene is TRBJ1-5, the V gene TRBV27, with TRBD1 identical over 7 bases. The CDR3 loop spans 15 amino acids. Per the germline V gene, CDR1 is MNHEY and CDR2 is SMNVEV (reference sequence). With V trimmed by 6 bases and J by 2 bases, 7 bases remained unmatched. The CDR3 nucleotides are TGTGCCAGCAGGCCGGGACAGATCGGCAATCAGCCCCAGCATTTT. Protein sequence: CASRPGQIGNQPQHF.

This clone has only a few counts. The chain links TRBV19 to TRBJ1-2, with 11 positions matching TRBD1. J lost 4 bases, V lost 6 bases, and 1 base had no gene match. CDR1 and CDR2 (germline): LNHDA, SQIVND (reference sequence). The CDR3 length is 13 residues. CDR3 coding DNA: TGTGCCAGTAGGGGGACAGGGGGCTATGGCTACACCTTC. Translation gives CASRGTGGYGYTF.

The rearrangement joins TRBV14 to TRBJ2-3; D uncertain. CDR3 size: 11 residues. Germline CDR1 SGHDN, CDR2 FVKESK. V was clipped by 1 base and J by 10 bases, with 6 bases between them. The CDR3 DNA reads as TGTGCCAGCAGCCAAGTTGAGGCGCAGTATTTT. Its translation: CASSQVEAQYF.

For the CDR3, the DNA is TGTGCCAGCAGCTTAGGAGAGGGCACCTACAATGAGCAGTTCTTC. As protein: CASSLGEGTYNEQFF. The chain couples TRBV11-3 to TRBJ2-1; tentative D call: TRBD2 (5 bases). Looked up from germline, CDR1 is SGHNT and CDR2 is YENEEA. The CDR3 has 15 residues. V lost 1 base, J lost 2 bases, and 9 bases lay in between.

The CDR3 bases are TGTGCCAGCAGCAAAGGAGAGGGGTGCGAGACCCAGTACTTC. As protein: CASSKGEGCETQYF. The chain recombines TRBV21-1 with TRBJ2-5. TRBV21-1 is a documented pseudogene. CDR3 length: 14 residues.